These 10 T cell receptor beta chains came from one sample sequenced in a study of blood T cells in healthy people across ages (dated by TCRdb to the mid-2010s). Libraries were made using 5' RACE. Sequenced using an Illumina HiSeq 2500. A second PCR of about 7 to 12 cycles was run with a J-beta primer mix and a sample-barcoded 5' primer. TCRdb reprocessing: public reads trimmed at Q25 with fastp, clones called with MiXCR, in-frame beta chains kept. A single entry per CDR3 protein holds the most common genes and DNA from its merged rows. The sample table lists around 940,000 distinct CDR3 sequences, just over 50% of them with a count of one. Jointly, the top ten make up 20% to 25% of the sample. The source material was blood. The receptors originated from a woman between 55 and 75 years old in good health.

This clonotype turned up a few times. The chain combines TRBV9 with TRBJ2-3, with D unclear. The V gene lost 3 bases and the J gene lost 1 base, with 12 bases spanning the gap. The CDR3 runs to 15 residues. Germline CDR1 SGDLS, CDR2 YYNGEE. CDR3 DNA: TGTGCCAGCAGCGGGATGGGTGTCGGCACAGATACGCAGTATTTT. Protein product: CASSGMGVGTDTQYF.

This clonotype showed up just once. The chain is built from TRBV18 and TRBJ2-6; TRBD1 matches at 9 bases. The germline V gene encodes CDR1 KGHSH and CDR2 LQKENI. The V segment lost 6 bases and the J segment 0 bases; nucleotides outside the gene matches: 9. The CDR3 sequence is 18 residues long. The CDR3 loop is CASSGRTGAVSGANVLTF. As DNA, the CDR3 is TGTGCCAGCTCCGGGAGGACAGGGGCTGTCTCTGGGGCCAACGTCCTGACTTTC.

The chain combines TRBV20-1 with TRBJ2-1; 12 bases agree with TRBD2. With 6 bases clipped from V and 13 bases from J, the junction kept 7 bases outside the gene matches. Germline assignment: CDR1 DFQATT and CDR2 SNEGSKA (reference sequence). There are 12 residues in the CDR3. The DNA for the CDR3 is TGCAGTGCCCCGGGACTAGCGGGCGCTCAGTTCTTC. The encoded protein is CSAPGLAGAQFF.

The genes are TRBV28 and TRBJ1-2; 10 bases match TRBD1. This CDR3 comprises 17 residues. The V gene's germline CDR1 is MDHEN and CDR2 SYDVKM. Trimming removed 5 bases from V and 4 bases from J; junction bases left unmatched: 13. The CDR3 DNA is TGTGCCAGCAGTCCAAGACAGGGGGCACGGCAATTCTATGGCTACACCTTC. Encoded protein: CASSPRQGARQFYGYTF.

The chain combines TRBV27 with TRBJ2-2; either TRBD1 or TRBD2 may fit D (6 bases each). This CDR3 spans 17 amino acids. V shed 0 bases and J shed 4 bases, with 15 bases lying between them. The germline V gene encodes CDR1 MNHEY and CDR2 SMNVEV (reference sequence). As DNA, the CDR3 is TGTGCCAGCAGTTTATCGCCGGGGGCGCGGGTCACCGGGGAGCTGTTTTTT. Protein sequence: CASSLSPGARVTGELFF.

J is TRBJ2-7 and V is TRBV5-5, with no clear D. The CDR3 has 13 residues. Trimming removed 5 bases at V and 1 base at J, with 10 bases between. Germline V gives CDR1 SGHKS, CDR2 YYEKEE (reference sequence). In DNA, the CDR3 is TGTGCCAGCAGTTACAAGGAGTCCTACGAGCAGTACTTC. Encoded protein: CASSYKESYEQYF.

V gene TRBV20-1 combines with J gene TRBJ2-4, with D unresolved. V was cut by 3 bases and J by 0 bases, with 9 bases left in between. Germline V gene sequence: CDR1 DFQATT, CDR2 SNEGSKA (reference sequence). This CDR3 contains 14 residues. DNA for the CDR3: TGCAGTGCTAGTACGCACGTAGCCAAAAACATTCAGTACTTC. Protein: CSASTHVAKNIQYF.

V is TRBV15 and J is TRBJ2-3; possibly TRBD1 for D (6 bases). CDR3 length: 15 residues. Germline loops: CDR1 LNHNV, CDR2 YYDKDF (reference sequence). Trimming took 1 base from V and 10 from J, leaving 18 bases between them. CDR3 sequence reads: CATSRGGQGRFPQYF. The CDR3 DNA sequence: TGTGCCACCAGCAGAGGGGGACAAGGGCGTTTTCCGCAGTATTTT.

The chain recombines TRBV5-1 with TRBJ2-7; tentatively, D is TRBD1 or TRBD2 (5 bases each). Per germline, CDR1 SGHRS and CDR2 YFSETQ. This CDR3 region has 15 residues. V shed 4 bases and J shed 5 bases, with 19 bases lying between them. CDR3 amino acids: CASSKTGWGSDEQYF. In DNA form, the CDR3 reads TGCGCCAGCAGCAAAACAGGATGGGGGTCCGACGAGCAGTACTTC.

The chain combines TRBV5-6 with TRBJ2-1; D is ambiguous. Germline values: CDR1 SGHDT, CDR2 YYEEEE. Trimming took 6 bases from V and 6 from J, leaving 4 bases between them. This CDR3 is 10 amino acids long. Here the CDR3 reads CASNGNEQFF. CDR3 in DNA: TGTGCCAGCAATGGCAATGAGCAGTTCTTC. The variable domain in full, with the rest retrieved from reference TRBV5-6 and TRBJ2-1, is DAGVTQSPTHLIKTRGQQVTLRCSPKSGHDTVSWYQQALGQGPQFIFQYYEEEERQRGNFPDRFSGHQFPNYSSELNVNALLLGDSALYLCASNGNEQFFGPGTRLTVL.